The TCR beta chain described here comes from a study of blood T cells in healthy people across ages. Together with a sample-barcoded 5' primer, a J-beta primer mix was included in a second PCR lasting roughly 6 to 12 cycles. TCRdb re-derived calls from the 5' RACE reads in MiXCR, one entry per CDR3 protein. Of 1.5 million to 1.8 million distinct CDR3 sequences in the sample, around 40% were seen once. Trimming took off 5 bases at V and 2 bases at J, with 11 bases between the two ends. The CDR3 totals 14 residues. CDR1 and CDR2 from the germline V gene are SGHAT and FQNNGV. The TCR sequence derives from a woman between 18 and 30 years old in good health. The sample comprised blood. The rearrangement links TRBV11-2 to TRBJ2-3; D not resolved. The CDR3 DNA is TGTGCCAGCAGCCCCCGCCCGAACACAGATACGCAGTATTTT. The encoded protein is CASSPRPNTDTQYF.